This T cell receptor (beta chain) was identified during a study of long-term antiretroviral therapy in people with HIV (dated by TCRdb to between 2021 and 2023). Study-level background: The earliest samples were collected approximately a decade before the 2015 WHO recommendation for immediate ART, a period when ART was typically delayed until CD4 counts fell. A retrospective serial study tested whether ART initiation and durable HIV suppression were associated with changes in peripheral blood TRB repertoire composition and diversity. A total of around 190 cryopreserved PBMC samples came from roughly 30 adults with confirmed HIV infection and were collected serially over a mean of roughly 6 years (range 1-12). About 40% of the 30 participants with HIV were female. No cross-contamination during QIAcube processing was seen in test extractions of a monoclonal T-cell line run alongside 33 polyclonal samples. On the study overall, not on this receptor specifically: Since PBMC availability was limited, sequencing covered only the TCR beta chain, with no alpha chain pairing. A significant increase in TRB diversity was found to be associated with ART initiation, although TRB diversity was observed to remain significantly below that of transplant donor controls even after long-term ART. HIV repertoires had narrower CDR3 length ranges than controls, and the network structure suggested an antigen-experienced repertoire that shifted only slightly toward naive after ART. Because pre-ART samples had limited cell numbers, unsorted PBMC were profiled rather than sorted CD4+ and CD8+ T cells. At every time point, the repertoire was dominated by expanded TRB clones first identified before ART initiation, although this dominance fluctuated and, in many PLHIV, declined after ART. Inferences about post-ART repertoire changes are limited because no data were available on ART adherence, viral resistance or therapy changes. Samples dated from the mid-2000s to the late 2010s, and the ART regimens used may be less effective than current ones.

The table lists this clone with a few counts. The clone's antigen remains unknown. Base qualities were left out, and no much larger clone turns up one base away. The immunoSEQ hsTCRB v3.0 assay was used at survey level resolution for TRB variable region sequencing. A depth of about 40,000-50,000 T-cell genomes per sample was targeted for TRB sequencing. An Illumina MiSeq with a v3 150-cycle kit was used to sequence the pooled TRB libraries. The authors' analysis ran thus. Repertoire analysis ran in R within a reproducible Nextflow workflow covering QC, data transformation and analysis. LymphoSeq2, an R package for AIRR-Seq data exploration, was used to implement custom analyses. A few samples yielding fewer than 5000 total TRB sequences were excluded, leaving roughly 200 analyzed HIV repertoires. Among the approximately 190 retained HIV repertoires, fewer than 65 were collected before ART initiation and around 130 after ART initiation. Repertoires were downsampled to 5000 TRB nucleotide sequences, and summary statistics were averaged over 100 downsampling iterations. The analysis kept only TRB sequences whose CDR3 regions were at least seven amino acids long. Two measures captured diversity: a Shannon entropy-derived clonality score and the Gini coefficient. In the repertoire networks, any two of the top 5000 CDR3 amino acid sequences were connected whenever the two sequences differed by an edit distance of one. For TRB CDR3 amino acid sequences, antigen specificity groups and MHC restriction were predicted with GLIPH2. To flag known associations with CMV, EBV, HIV or tissue antigens, CDR3 amino acid sequences were compared against VDJdb and McPAS-TCR. Pre-ART, post-ART and control groups were compared with Wilcoxon signed-rank tests and Holm-Bonferroni correction. What TCRdb holds here is the immuneACCESS table cut down to in-frame rearrangements. Part of the clones is not present; checked against another copy, under half of the missing clones reflect an unresolved V gene, and the others are unexplained. V, J and clone size are taken as reported in that table, and D and trimming were inferred from the DNA itself. Present in this sample are about 17,000 clones, around three quarters of which were seen just once. Clones ranked in the top ten supply about 10% of the sample.

V was cut back by 4 bases and J by 4 bases, leaving a gap of 12 bases between them. CDR1 and CDR2 are drawn from the germline V gene (reference sequence): SGHNT, YYREEE. Taken from cysteine to phenylalanine, the CDR3 has 14 residues. The only DNA kept is the CDR3, 42 bases in frame from the first base. Participants were included only if at least one PBMC sample before ART initiation and at least two post-ART samples were available. Treatment was received in the United States of America by all participants with HIV. Before DNA extraction, cryopreserved samples containing about 0.95-10 million PBMC were thawed and washed. At the time of the earliest PBMC sample, participants with HIV were aged between about 20 and 55 years. PBMC samples from each participant spanned 1-4 timepoints before ART initiation and 2-8 timepoints after ART initiation, with a median of 7 samples. For every participant, serial HIV viral load, CD4+ T-cell count, ART history and demographic data were obtained. Using a Qiagen kit on a QIAcube, genomic DNA was extracted from unsorted PBMC, with samples processed in batches of 12.

The source of this sequence is a woman in her thirties or forties with HIV. This chain joins TRBV5-4 to TRBJ2-1, with the D gene uncertain. Specimen: unsorted PBMCs, collected 2.3 years after starting antiretroviral therapy. The CDR3 protein is CASSGGSIYNEQFF. The DNA reads as follows: TGTGCCAGCAGCGGCGGATCGATTTACAATGAGCAGTTCTTC.